The entry below describes one T cell receptor beta chain. These data are taken from a study of blood T cell repertoires in COVID-19. Across the study: Acute and convalescent COVID-19 samples came from the United States, Italy and Spain. Nucleic acid was either cDNA or gDNA, and it came from T cells, B-cell-depleted T cells, or PBMCs.

CDR3 size: 17 residues. The V and J ends lost 5 bases and 8 bases, in that order; junction bases with no gene match: 11. Looked up from germline, CDR1 is SEHNR and CDR2 is FQNEAQ (reference sequence). In the original analysis: Estimated nucleated cell counts came from reference gene primer amplification. TCRdb's copy holds only in-frame clones and misses some; the assay was immunoSEQ multiplex PCR. Clonal size and the V and J genes are those of that table, whereas D and trimming came from the DNA. Of roughly 200,000 clones listed, just under 85% are singletons. V gene TRBV7-9 combines with J gene TRBJ2-1, with 14 bases fitting TRBD2. The clonotype originates from a woman in her 70s with active or convalescent COVID-19. The source material was peripheral blood. The CDR3 protein is CASSPRLAGGPGDEQFF. The CDR3 DNA reads as TGTGCCAGCAGCCCAAGACTAGCGGGAGGGCCGGGGGATGAGCAGTTCTTC.